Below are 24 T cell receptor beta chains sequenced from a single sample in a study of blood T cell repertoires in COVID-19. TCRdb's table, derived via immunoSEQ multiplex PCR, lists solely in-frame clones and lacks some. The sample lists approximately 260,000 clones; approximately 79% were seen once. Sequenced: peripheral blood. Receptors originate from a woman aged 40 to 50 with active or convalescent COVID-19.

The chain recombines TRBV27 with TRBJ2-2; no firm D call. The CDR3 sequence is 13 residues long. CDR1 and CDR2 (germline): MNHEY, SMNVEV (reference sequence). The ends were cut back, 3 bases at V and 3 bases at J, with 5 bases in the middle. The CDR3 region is CASSFQDTGELFF. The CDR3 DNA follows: TGTGCCAGCAGTTTCCAGGACACCGGGGAGCTGTTTTTT.

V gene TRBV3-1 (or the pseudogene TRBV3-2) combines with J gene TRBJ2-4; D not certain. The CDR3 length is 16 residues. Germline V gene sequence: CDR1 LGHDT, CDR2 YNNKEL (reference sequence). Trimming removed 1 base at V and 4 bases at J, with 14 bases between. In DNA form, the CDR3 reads TGTGCCAGCAGCCAAGGAGGTAGATCGTCAAAAAACATTCAGTACTTC. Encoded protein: CASSQGGRSSKNIQYF.

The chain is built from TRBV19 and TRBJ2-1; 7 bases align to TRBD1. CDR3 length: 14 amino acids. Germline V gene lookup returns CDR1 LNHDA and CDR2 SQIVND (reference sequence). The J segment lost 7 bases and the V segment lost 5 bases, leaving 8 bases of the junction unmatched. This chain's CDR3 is CASSLWTGRNEQFF. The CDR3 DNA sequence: TGTGCCAGTAGTCTGTGGACAGGTAGGAATGAGCAGTTCTTC.

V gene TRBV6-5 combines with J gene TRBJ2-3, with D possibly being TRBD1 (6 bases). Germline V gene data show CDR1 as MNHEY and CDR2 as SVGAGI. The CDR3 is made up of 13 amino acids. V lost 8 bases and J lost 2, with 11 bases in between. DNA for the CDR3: TGTGCCAGCCAACGACAGGTCACAGATACGCAGTATTTT. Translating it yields CASQRQVTDTQYF.

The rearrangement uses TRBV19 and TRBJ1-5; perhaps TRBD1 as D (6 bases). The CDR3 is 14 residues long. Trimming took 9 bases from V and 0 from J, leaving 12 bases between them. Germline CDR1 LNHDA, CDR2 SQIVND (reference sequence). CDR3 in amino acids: CASRAGVSNQPQHF. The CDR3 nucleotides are TGTGCCAGCCGAGCAGGGGTTAGCAATCAGCCCCAGCATTTT.

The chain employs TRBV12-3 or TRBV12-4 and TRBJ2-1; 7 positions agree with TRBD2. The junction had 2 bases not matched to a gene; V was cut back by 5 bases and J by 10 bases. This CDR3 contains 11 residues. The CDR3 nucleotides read TGTGCCAGCAGTCCGGGAGGCGAGCAGTTCTTC. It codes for CASSPGGEQFF.

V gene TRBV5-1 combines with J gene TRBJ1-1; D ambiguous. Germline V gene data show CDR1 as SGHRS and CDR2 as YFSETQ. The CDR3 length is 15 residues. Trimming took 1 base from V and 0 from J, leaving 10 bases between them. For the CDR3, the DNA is TGCGCCAGCAGCTTGTCAGAGGGTTTGAACACTGAAGCTTTCTTT. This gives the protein CASSLSEGLNTEAFF.

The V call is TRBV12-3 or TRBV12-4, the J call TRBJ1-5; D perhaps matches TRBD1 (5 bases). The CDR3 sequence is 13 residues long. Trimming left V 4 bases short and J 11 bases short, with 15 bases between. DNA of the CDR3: TGTGCCAGCAGTTCGCTAACGGGGGGTGCCCAGCATTTT. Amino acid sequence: CASSSLTGGAQHF.

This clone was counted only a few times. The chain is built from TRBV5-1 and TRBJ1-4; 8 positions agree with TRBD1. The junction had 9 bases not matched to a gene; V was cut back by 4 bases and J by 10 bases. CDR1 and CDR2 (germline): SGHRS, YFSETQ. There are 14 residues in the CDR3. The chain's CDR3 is CASSDQGASGKLFF. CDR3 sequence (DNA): TGCGCCAGCAGCGACCAGGGGGCCTCTGGAAAACTGTTTTTT.

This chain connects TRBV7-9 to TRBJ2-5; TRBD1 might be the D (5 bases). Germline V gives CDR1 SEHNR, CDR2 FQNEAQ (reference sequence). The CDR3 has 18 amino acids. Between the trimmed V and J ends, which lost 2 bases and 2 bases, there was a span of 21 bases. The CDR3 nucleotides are TGTGCCAGCAGCTTACAGGCTGGGGCTAGTTGGGGACAAGAGACCCAGTACTTC. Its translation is CASSLQAGASWGQETQYF.

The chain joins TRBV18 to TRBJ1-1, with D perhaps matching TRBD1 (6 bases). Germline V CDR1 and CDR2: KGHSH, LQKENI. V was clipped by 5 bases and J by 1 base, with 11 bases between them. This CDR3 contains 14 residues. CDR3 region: CASSGDNANTEAFF. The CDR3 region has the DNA TGTGCCAGCTCAGGGGACAATGCGAACACTGAAGCTTTCTTT. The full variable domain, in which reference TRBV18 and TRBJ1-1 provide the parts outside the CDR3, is NAGVMQNPRHLVRRRGQEARLRCSPMKGHSHVYWYRQLPEEGLKFMVYLQKENIIDESGMPKERFSAEFPKEGPSILRIQQVVRGDSAAYFCASSGDNANTEAFFGQGTRLTVV.

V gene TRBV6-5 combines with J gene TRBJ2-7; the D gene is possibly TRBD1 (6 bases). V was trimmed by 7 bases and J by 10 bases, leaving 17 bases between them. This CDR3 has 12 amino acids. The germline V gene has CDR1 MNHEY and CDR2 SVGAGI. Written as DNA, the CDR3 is TGTGCCAGCACAGGTACCTCCGGGACACAGTACGTC. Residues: CASTGTSGTQYV.

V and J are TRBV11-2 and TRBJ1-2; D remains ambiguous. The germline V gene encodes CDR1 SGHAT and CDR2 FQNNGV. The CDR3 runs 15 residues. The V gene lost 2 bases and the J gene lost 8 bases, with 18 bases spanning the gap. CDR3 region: CASSLYPTDTKGYTF. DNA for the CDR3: TGTGCCAGCAGCTTATACCCGACTGATACCAAGGGCTACACCTTC.

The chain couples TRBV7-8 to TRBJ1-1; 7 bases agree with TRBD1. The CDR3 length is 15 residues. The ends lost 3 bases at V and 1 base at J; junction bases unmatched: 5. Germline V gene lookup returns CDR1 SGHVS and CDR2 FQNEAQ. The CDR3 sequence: CASSFTGASNTEAFF. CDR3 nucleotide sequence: TGTGCCAGCAGCTTTACAGGGGCTTCGAACACTGAAGCTTTCTTT.

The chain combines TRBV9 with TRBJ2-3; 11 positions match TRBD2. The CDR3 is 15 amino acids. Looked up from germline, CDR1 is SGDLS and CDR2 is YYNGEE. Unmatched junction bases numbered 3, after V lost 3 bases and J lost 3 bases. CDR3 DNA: TGTGCCAGCAGCGGTAGCGGGGGGGAAACAGATACGCAGTATTTT. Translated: CASSGSGGETDTQYF.

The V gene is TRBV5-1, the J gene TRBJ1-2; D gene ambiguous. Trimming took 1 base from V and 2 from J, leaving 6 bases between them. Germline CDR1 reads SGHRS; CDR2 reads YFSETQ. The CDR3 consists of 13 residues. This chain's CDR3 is CASSLQENYGYTF. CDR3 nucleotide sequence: TGCGCCAGCAGCTTGCAGGAAAACTATGGCTACACCTTC.

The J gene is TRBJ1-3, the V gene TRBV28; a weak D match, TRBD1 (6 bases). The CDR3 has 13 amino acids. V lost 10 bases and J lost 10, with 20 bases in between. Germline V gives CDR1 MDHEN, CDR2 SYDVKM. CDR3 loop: CATLGQPGGTIYF. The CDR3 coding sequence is TGTGCCACCCTCGGACAGCCGGGGGGTACCATATATTTT.

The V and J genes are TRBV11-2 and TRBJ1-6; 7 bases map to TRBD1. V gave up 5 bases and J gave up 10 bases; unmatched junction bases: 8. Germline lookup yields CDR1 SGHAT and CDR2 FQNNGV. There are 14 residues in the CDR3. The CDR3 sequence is CASSNTGVGSPLHF. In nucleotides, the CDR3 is TGTGCCAGCAGCAACACAGGGGTAGGGTCACCCCTCCACTTT.

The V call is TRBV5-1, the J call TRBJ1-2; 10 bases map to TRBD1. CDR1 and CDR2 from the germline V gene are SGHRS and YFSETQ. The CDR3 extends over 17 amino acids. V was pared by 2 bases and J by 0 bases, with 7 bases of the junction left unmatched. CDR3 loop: CASSLRQGASTNYGYTF. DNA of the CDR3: TGCGCCAGCAGCTTACGACAGGGGGCCTCCACTAACTATGGCTACACCTTC.

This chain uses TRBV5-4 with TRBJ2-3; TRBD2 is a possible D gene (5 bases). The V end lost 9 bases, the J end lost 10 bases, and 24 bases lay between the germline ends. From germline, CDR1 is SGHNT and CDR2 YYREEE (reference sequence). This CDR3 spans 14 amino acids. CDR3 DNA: TGTGCCACCAAAGCTTTTTCAGGCCTCGGGGCGCAGTATTTT. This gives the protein CATKAFSGLGAQYF.

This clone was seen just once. The CDR3 DNA sequence: TGCGCCAGCAGCAGGGGGCGGGGAGGCTACACCTTC. Amino acids: CASSRGRGGYTF. The gene calls are TRBV4-1 and TRBJ1-2; TRBD1 agrees at 7 bases. The trim removed 5 bases at V and 8 bases at J, leaving 5 bases unmatched. The germline gives CDR1 MGHRA, CDR2 YSYEKL. The length of the CDR3 is 12 residues.

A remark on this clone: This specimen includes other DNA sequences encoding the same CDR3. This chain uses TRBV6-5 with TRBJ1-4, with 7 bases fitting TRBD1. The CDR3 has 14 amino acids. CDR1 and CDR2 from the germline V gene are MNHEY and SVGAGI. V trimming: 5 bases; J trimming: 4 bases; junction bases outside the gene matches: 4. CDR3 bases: TGTGCCAGCAGTCCCGGGACAGTTAATGAAAAACTGTTTTTT. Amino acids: CASSPGTVNEKLFF.

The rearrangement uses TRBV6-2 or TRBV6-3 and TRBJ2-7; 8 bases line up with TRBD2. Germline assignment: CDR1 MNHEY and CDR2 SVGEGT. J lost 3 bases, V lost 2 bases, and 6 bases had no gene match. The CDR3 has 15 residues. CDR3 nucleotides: TGTGCCAGCAGTTACCAGACTAGCGCTATCTACGAGCAGTACTTC. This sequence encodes CASSYQTSAIYEQYF.

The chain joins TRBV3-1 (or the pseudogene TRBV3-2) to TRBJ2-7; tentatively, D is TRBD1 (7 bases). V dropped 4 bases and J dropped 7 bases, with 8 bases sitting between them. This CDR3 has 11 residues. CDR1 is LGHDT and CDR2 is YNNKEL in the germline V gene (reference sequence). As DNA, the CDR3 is TGTGCCAGCAGCCCAGGGGGGGAGCAGTACTTC. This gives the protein CASSPGGEQYF.